This TCR beta chain was sequenced for a study of human T cells and chemical hapten exposure. Whole-study context: The scalp of each patient received a weekly diphenylcyclopropenone dose for the full approximately 24-week study.

During construction of the library, unique molecular identifiers were attached to individual cDNA molecules for quantitative, reproducible TCR counting. TCRdb fed the RACE reads into MiXCR, producing one record per CDR3 protein. Of some 360,000 distinct CDR3 sequences listed, less than 6.5% were seen once; the top ten hold 2% to 3%. Of note for this clonotype: What it binds is unknown. A read error may be the cause here, since a much bigger clone is one base away.

Broader study findings: Donors had alopecia, so their immune response may differ from healthy people's. DPC sensitization left the count of TCRs above 1 in 1000 unchanged.

CDR3 length: 15 amino acids. Germline CDR1 and CDR2: MDHEN and SYDVKM. Time point denoted: pre-sensitization, week 0. Treatment denoted: therapeutic diphenylcyclopropenone sensitization with weekly scalp DPC. This receptor was obtained from a woman aged 50 to 65 with alopecia areata. Some clones in this sample may be carry-over from other donors' samples. The rearrangement uses TRBV28 and TRBJ2-1; D is tentatively TRBD1 or TRBD2 (5 bases each). The input for sequencing was whole blood, taken in connection with sensitization to the hapten diphenylcyclopropenone (DPC). The CDR3 region is CASSLGATPMGERFF. For the CDR3, the DNA is TGTGCCAGCAGCCTCGGGGCTACCCCGATGGGTGAGCGGTTCTTC. The complete variable domain, with remaining parts taken from reference TRBV28 and TRBJ2-1, reads DVKVTQSSRYLVKRTGEKVFLECVQDMDHENMFWYRQDPGLGLRLIYFSYDVKMKEKGDIPEGYSVSREKKERFSLILESASTNQTSMYLCASSLGATPMGERFFGPGTRLTVL.